This is a list of T cell receptor beta chains from one sample in a study of T cell repertoires in cytomegalovirus infection. TCRdb ran MiXCR on the reads and lists one entry per CDR3 protein. Of approximately 500,000 distinct CDR3 sequences in the sample, 26% were seen once. Sequenced input: PBMCs. The receptors were sampled from a human donor in good health (CMV status not recorded). Some clones in this sample may be carry-over from other donors' samples. Each CDR3 is given with its conserved first and last residue. Each record gives: CDR3 DNA, CDR3 protein, V gene, clone size, D gene, J gene. The D gene is left open where the match is weak. Part of the rows lack a size; the others show once, few, many or a class for expanded clones.

CDR3 DNA: TGTGCCAGCAGCTTAGTTGGCACTGAAGCTTTCTTT
CDR3 protein: CASSLVGTEAFF
V gene: TRBV11-3
clone size: many
D gene: -
J gene: TRBJ1-1

CDR3 DNA: TGTGCCAGCAGTTTACTGACAGGGATGGAGACCCAGTACTTC
CDR3 protein: CASSLLTGMETQYF
V gene: TRBV12-3/TRBV12-4
clone size: few
D gene: TRBD1
J gene: TRBJ2-5

CDR3 DNA: TGCAGTGCTGCCCGGGGGTTGGGGGAGCTGTTTTTT
CDR3 protein: CSAARGLGELFF
V gene: TRBV20-1
clone size: few
D gene: -
J gene: TRBJ2-2

CDR3 DNA: TGCAGCGTTGGGGGGGCAGCTGAGCAGTTCTTC
CDR3 protein: CSVGGAAEQFF
V gene: TRBV29-1
clone size: few
D gene: -
J gene: TRBJ2-1

CDR3 DNA: TGCAGTGCTAGTTTGACTAGCGGGAGGGCCTTGGGCGAGCAGTACTTC
CDR3 protein: CSASLTSGRALGEQYF
V gene: TRBV20-1
clone size: -
D gene: TRBD2
J gene: TRBJ2-7

CDR3 DNA: TGTGCCAGCAGCTCTAGACTAGCGGGGCCGAGCTCCTACAATGAGCAGTTCTTC
CDR3 protein: CASSSRLAGPSSYNEQFF
V gene: TRBV7-8
clone size: many
D gene: TRBD2
J gene: TRBJ2-1

CDR3 DNA: TGTGCCAGCAGCTTAACCGGGTCCGGGGGAAACACCATATATTTT
CDR3 protein: CASSLTGSGGNTIYF
V gene: TRBV7-2
clone size: few
D gene: -
J gene: TRBJ1-3

CDR3 DNA: TGTGCCAGCAGCCGTCGGGGGGGCACTGAAGCTTTCTTT
CDR3 protein: CASSRRGGTEAFF
V gene: TRBV7-2
clone size: many
D gene: -
J gene: TRBJ1-1

CDR3 DNA: TGTGCCAGCAGTACGCGCATAGGGTCGCGGGAAACGCAGTATTTT
CDR3 protein: CASSTRIGSRETQYF
V gene: TRBV6-5
clone size: few
D gene: -
J gene: TRBJ2-3

CDR3 DNA: TGTGCCAGCAGCTTGGGGACTAGCGGAAACCAAGAGACCCAGTACTTC
CDR3 protein: CASSLGTSGNQETQYF
V gene: TRBV7-9
clone size: many
D gene: TRBD2
J gene: TRBJ2-5